This T cell receptor beta chain was identified in a study of cytomegalovirus exposure and HLA in healthy donors. 13 Jbeta primers and 60 Vbeta primers were used for the PCR. Method: immunoSEQ multiplex PCR; TCRdb's copy keeps in-frame clones and lacks some. This sample's clone table lists about 120,000 clones. The CDR3 spans 14 residues. The germline V and J ends were trimmed by 0 bases and 8 bases, with 11 bases remaining between them. The germline V gene encodes CDR1 MRHNA and CDR2 SNTAGT. The sequencing input was PBMCs. The clonotype was recovered from a man aged 18 to 29 in good health and CMV-seronegative. The chain uses TRBV6-4 and TRBJ2-1, with D tentatively TRBD2 (6 bases). The CDR3 sequence: CASSDSGGWDEQFF. The CDR3 DNA is TGTGCCAGCAGTGACTCGGGGGGTTGGGATGAGCAGTTCTTC.